This entry describes one T cell receptor beta chain. Antigen specificity is unknown. Germline V lookup: CDR1 SGDLS, CDR2 YYNGEE. The CDR3 totals 13 residues. The V end lost 4 bases, the J end lost 1 base, and 8 bases lay between the germline ends. These data come from a study of T cell responses to AZD1222 COVID-19 vaccine. Study observations and caveats: The sample set comprised mostly white British donors with more females, and clonal diversity was possibly underestimated. At 160-218 and 743-854, vaccine-associated CD4 TCRs were dominant, and they spanned spike.

The method was immunoSEQ multiplex PCR; TCRdb's version includes in-frame clones alone and lacks a portion of them. This table has fewer than 200,000 clones, around 88% appearing once. The chain couples TRBV9 to TRBJ1-1, with D possibly matching TRBD1 (6 bases). This receptor was obtained from an adult in good health. The sequences come from peripheral blood, collected on day 0 of AZD1222 vaccination. The CDR3 DNA reads as TGTGCCAGCAGCCAGGGACAGAACACTGAAGCTTTCTTT. Translating it yields CASSQGQNTEAFF.